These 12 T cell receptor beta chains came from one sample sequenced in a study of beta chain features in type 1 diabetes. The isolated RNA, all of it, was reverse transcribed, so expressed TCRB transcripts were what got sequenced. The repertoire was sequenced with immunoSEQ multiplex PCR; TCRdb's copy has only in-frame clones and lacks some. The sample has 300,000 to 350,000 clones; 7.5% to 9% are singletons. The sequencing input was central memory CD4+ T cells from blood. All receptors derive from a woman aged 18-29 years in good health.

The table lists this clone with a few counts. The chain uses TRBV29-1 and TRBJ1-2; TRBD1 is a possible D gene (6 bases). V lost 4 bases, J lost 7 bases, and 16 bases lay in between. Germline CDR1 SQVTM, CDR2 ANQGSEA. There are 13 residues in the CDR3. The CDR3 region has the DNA TGCAGCGTTGGTCTGGGGGGCCTCTCTGGCTACACCTTC. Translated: CSVGLGGLSGYTF. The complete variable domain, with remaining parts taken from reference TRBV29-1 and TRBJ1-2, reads SAVISQKPSRDICQRGTSLTIQCQVDSQVTMMFWYRQQPGQSLTLIATANQGSEATYESGFVIDKFPISRPNLTFSTLTVSNMSPEDSSIYLCSVGLGGLSGYTFGSGTRLTVV.

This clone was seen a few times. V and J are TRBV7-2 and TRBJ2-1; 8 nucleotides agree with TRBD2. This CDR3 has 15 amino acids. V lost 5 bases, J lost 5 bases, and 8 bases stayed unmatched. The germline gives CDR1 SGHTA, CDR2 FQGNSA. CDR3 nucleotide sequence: TGTGCCAGCAGCCCTGGGCTAGCGGGCCACAATGAGCAGTTCTTC. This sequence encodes CASSPGLAGHNEQFF.

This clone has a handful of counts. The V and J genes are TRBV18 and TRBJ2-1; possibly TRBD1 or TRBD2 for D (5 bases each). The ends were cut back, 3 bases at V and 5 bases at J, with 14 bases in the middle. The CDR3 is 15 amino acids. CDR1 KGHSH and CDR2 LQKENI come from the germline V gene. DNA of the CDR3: TGTGCCAGCTCACCCTTTCCGGGGCAAAACAATGAGCAGTTCTTC. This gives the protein CASSPFPGQNNEQFF.

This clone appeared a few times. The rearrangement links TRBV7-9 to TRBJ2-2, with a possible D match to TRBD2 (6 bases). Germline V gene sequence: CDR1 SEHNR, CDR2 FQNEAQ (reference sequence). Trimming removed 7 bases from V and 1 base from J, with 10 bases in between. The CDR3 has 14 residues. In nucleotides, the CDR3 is TGTGCCAGCACGCCCGGGGGGAACACCGGGGAGCTGTTTTTT. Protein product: CASTPGGNTGELFF.

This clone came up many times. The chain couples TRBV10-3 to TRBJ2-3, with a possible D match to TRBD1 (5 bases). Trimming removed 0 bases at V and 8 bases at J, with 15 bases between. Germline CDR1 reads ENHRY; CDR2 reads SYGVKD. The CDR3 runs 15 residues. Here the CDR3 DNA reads TGTGCCATCAGTGAGTCAGGGGCGGTATCGCGTACGCAGTATTTT. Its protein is CAISESGAVSRTQYF.

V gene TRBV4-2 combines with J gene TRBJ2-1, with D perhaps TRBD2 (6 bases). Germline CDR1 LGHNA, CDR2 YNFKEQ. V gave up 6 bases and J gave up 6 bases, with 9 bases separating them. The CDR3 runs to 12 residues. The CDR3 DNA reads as TGTGCCAGCAGACGGGGGTCCAATGAGCAGTTCTTC. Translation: CASRRGSNEQFF.

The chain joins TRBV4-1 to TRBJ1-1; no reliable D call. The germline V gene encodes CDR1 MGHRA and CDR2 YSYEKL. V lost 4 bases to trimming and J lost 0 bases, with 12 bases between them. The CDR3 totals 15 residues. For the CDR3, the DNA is TGCGCCAGCAGCCTCCTAAACGTGATGAACACTGAAGCTTTCTTT. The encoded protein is CASSLLNVMNTEAFF.

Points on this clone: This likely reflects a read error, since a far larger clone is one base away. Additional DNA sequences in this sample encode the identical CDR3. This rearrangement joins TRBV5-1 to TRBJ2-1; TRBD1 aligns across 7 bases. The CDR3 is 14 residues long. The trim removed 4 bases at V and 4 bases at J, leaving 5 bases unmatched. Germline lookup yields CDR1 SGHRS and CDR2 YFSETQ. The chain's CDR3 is CASSGVQGYNEQFF. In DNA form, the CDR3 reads TGCGCCAGCAGCGGTGTACAGGGGTACAATGAGCAGTTCTTC.

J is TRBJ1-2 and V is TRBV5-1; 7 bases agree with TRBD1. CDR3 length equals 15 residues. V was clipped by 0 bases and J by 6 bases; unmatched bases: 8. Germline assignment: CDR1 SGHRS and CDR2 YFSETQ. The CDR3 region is CASSLAQQGWNGYTF. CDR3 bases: TGCGCCAGCAGCTTGGCCCAACAGGGGTGGAATGGCTACACCTTC. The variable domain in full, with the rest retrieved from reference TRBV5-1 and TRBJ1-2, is KAGVTQTPRYLIKTRGQQVTLSCSPISGHRSVSWYQQTPGQGLQFLFEYFSETQRNKGNFPGRFSGRQFSNSRSEMNVSTLELGDSALYLCASSLAQQGWNGYTFGSGTRLTVV.

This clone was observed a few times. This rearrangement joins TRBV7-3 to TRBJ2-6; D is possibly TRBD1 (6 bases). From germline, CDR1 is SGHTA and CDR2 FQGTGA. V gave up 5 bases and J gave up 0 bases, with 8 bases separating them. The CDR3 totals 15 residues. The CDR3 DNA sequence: TGTGCCAGCAGCGGACAGTTCTCTGGGGCCAACGTCCTGACTTTC. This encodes CASSGQFSGANVLTF. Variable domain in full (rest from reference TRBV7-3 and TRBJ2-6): GAGVSQTPSNKVTEKGKYVELRCDPISGHTALYWYRQSLGQGPEFLIYFQGTGAADDSGLPNDRFFAVRPEGSVSTLKIQRTERGDSAVYLCASSGQFSGANVLTFGAGSRLTVL.

DNA for the CDR3: TGTGCCAGCAGTGAAAGTAATCCGGGACAGGGGTACCCACAGTATTTT. It yields the protein CASSESNPGQGYPQYF. The chain joins TRBV2 to TRBJ2-3; 10 bases line up with TRBD1. This CDR3 spans 16 amino acids. Trimming at V came to 2 bases and at J to 12 bases, leaving 14 bases not matched to a gene. The V gene's germline CDR1 is SNHLY and CDR2 FYNNEI. Full variable domain (rest looked up from reference TRBV2 and TRBJ2-3): EPEVTQTPSHQVTQMGQEVILRCVPISNHLYFYWYRQILGQKVEFLVSFYNNEISEKSEIFDDQFSVERPDGSNFTLKIRSTKLEDSAMYFCASSESNPGQGYPQYFGPGTRLTVL.

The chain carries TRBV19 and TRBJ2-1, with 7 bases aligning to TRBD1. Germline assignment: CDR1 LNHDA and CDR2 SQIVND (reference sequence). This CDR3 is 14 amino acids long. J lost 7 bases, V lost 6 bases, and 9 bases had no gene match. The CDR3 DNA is TGTGCCAGTAGCCCGACAGGGATCGGGAATGAGCAGTTCTTC. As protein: CASSPTGIGNEQFF. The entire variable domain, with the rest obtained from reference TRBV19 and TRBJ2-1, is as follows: DGGITQSPKYLFRKEGQNVTLSCEQNLNHDAMYWYRQDPGQGLRLIYYSQIVNDFQKGDIAEGYSVSREKKESFPLTVTSAQKNPTAFYLCASSPTGIGNEQFFGPGTRLTVL.